The 28 T cell receptor beta chains below were found in one sample sequenced in a study of somatic mutations in cytotoxic T cells in rheumatoid arthritis. Here immunoSEQ multiplex PCR was the method, and the copy in TCRdb shows in-frame clones only, minus some. This table has 19,000 or so clones, around 86% appearing once. The sample taken for sequencing was CD8+ T cells sorted from blood. Every receptor here comes from a man younger than 35 with rheumatoid arthritis.

V usage is TRBV7-9 and J usage is TRBJ1-2, with D possibly matching TRBD1 (6 bases). Trimming took 1 base from V and 0 from J, leaving 12 bases between them. In germline, CDR1 is SEHNR, CDR2 FQNEAQ (reference sequence). The CDR3 loop spans 16 amino acids. The CDR3: CASSLVTGTANYGYTF. The CDR3 region has the DNA TGTGCCAGCAGCTTAGTGACAGGAACAGCTAACTATGGCTACACCTTC.

The V gene is TRBV6-1, the J gene TRBJ2-7; 10 bases are a match to TRBD2. This CDR3 has 15 residues. V gave up 1 base and J gave up 0 bases; unmatched junction bases: 0. Per the germline V gene, CDR1 is MNHNS and CDR2 is SASEGT. This chain's CDR3 is CASSEGTSGSYEQYF. Written as DNA, the CDR3 is TGTGCCAGCAGTGAAGGGACTAGCGGCTCCTACGAGCAGTACTTC.

This clone was recorded a few times. V and J are TRBV9 and TRBJ2-7, with D possibly being TRBD1 (5 bases). Germline CDR1 SGDLS, CDR2 YYNGEE. CDR3 length equals 13 residues. With 2 bases removed from V and 2 bases from J, the gap between germline ends came to 8 bases. The CDR3 region is CASSVDSTYEQYF. The CDR3 DNA follows: TGTGCCAGCAGCGTCGACAGCACCTACGAGCAGTACTTC.

The chain combines TRBV4-2 with TRBJ1-5, with 9 nucleotides matching TRBD1. The CDR3 has 14 amino acids. Trimming cost V 6 bases and J 4 bases; bases outside gene matches: 4. Germline V CDR1 and CDR2: LGHNA, YNFKEQ. CDR3 sequence (DNA): TGTGCCAGCAGACAGGGGGCTGGAAATCAGCCCCAGCATTTT. The encoded protein is CASRQGAGNQPQHF.

The chain recombines TRBV7-9 with TRBJ2-3; D possibly matches TRBD1 or TRBD2 (5 bases each). CDR3 length equals 15 residues. Germline V gene data show CDR1 as SEHNR and CDR2 as FQNEAQ (reference sequence). V lost 5 bases and J lost 3, with 15 bases in between. The CDR3 nucleotides read TGTGCCAGCAGCCTTTCCGGGACGGAGACAGATACGCAGTATTTT. This translates into CASSLSGTETDTQYF.

The V and J genes are TRBV4-1 and TRBJ1-1; TRBD1 is a possible D gene (6 bases). Trimming pared 2 bases from V and 1 base from J, leaving 14 bases between. The CDR3 has 16 amino acids. Germline V lookup: CDR1 MGHRA, CDR2 YSYEKL. The CDR3 protein is CASSQPYRASNTEAFF. The CDR3, as DNA: TGCGCCAGCAGCCAACCGTACAGGGCCTCGAACACTGAAGCTTTCTTT.

This sequence joins TRBV10-2 and TRBJ2-3; 10 bases align to TRBD2. The CDR3 loop spans 16 amino acids. Germline values: CDR1 WSHSY, CDR2 SAAADI. V dropped 3 bases and J dropped 1; count of bases not matched to a gene: 4. Written as DNA, the CDR3 is TGCGCCAGCAGTGAAGACCTAGCGGGGGGCACAGATACGCAGTATTTT. Translation: CASSEDLAGGTDTQYF.

CDR3 region: CASSIAILPNYGYTF. In DNA form, the CDR3 reads TGTGCCAGTAGTATAGCGATACTACCTAACTATGGCTACACCTTC. This chain links TRBV19 with TRBJ1-2; D remains unclear. There are 15 residues in the CDR3. CDR1 is LNHDA and CDR2 is SQIVND in the germline V gene (reference sequence). The V end was cut by 1 base, the J end by 0 bases, with 9 bases between.

The V and J genes are TRBV6-1 and TRBJ2-2; D is possibly TRBD1 (6 bases). The CDR3 sequence is 12 residues long. V dropped 9 bases and J dropped 4 bases, with 9 bases sitting between them. Germline CDR1 MNHNS, CDR2 SASEGT. CDR3: CASYRVTGELFF. The DNA of the CDR3 is TGTGCCAGTTACAGGGTCACCGGGGAGCTGTTTTTT.

This chain connects TRBV7-6 to TRBJ2-7; 11 bases line up with TRBD2. With 1 base clipped from V and 0 bases from J, the junction kept 8 bases outside the gene matches. The CDR3 extends over 18 amino acids. Per the germline V gene, CDR1 is SGHVS and CDR2 is FNYEAQ. CDR3 protein: CASSLGFLTSGGSYEQYF. The CDR3 DNA reads TGTGCCAGCAGCTTAGGATTTCTAACTAGCGGGGGCTCCTACGAGCAGTACTTC.

This clone was found once. This rearrangement joins TRBV9 to TRBJ1-2; 8 nucleotides agree with TRBD1. The CDR3 sequence is 16 residues long. Germline V lookup: CDR1 SGDLS, CDR2 YYNGEE. V shed 3 bases, J shed 0 bases, and the junction held 7 bases outside the gene matches. CDR3 residues: CASSGFRDRTNYGYTF. CDR3 coding DNA: TGTGCCAGCAGCGGCTTTCGGGACAGGACTAACTATGGCTACACCTTC.

V usage is TRBV15 and J usage is TRBJ1-5; weak D call: TRBD1 (5 bases). CDR1 and CDR2 from the germline V gene are LNHNV and YYDKDF (reference sequence). V was clipped by 1 base and J by 4 bases, with 17 bases between them. This CDR3 contains 17 residues. This CDR3 is CATSRVGRGRGNQPQHF. The CDR3 DNA reads as TGTGCCACCAGCAGAGTGGGGAGGGGTCGCGGGAATCAGCCCCAGCATTTT.

This clone was seen once. The chain links TRBV13 to TRBJ1-2; 10 positions agree with TRBD1. The CDR3 length is 16 residues. V gave up 4 bases and J gave up 4 bases; unmatched junction bases: 9. Germline V gives CDR1 PRHDT, CDR2 FYEKMQ (reference sequence). The CDR3 spells CASSSTDRGLIYGYTF. As DNA, the CDR3 is TGTGCCAGCAGCTCGACCGACAGGGGGCTTATCTATGGCTACACCTTC. The entire variable domain, with the rest obtained from reference TRBV13 and TRBJ1-2, is as follows: AAGVIQSPRHLIKEKRETATLKCYPIPRHDTVYWYQQGPGQDPQFLISFYEKMQSDKGSIPDRFSAQQFSDYHSELNMSSLELGDSALYFCASSSTDRGLIYGYTFGSGTRLTVV.

The V call is TRBV4-1, the J call TRBJ2-2, with 8 bases aligning to TRBD1. CDR3 length: 16 residues. Germline lookup yields CDR1 MGHRA and CDR2 YSYEKL. The J segment lost 4 bases and the V segment lost 1 base, leaving 5 bases of the junction unmatched. CDR3: CASSQAARGRTGELFF. The DNA for the CDR3 is TGCGCCAGCAGCCAAGCTGCCAGGGGGCGCACCGGGGAGCTGTTTTTT.

The chain combines TRBV10-1 with TRBJ2-4; the D is unclear. The CDR3 is 14 residues long. Trimming cost V 2 bases and J 1 base, with 6 bases left between them. CDR1 is WNHNN, CDR2 SYGVQD, per germline (reference sequence). The CDR3 DNA reads TGCGCCAGCAGTGAGGACTGGGCCAAAAACATTCAGTACTTC. It translates to CASSEDWAKNIQYF.

The chain employs TRBV7-8 and TRBJ1-5; D is ambiguous. The CDR3 loop spans 13 amino acids. The V end was cut by 5 bases, the J end by 3 bases, with 8 bases between. The germline CDR1 and CDR2 sequences are SGHVS and FQNEAQ. This CDR3 is CASSPGINQPQHF. DNA for the CDR3: TGTGCCAGCAGCCCCGGGATCAATCAGCCCCAGCATTTT.

The gene calls are TRBV11-2 and TRBJ2-7; D unresolved. The V gene's germline CDR1 is SGHAT and CDR2 FQNNGV. Between the trimmed V and J ends, which lost 5 bases and 0 bases, there was a span of 2 bases. The CDR3 contains 11 residues. The CDR3 nucleotides are TGTGCCAGCAGCCCCTCCTACGAGCAGTACTTC. Translation: CASSPSYEQYF.

This chain connects TRBV11-2 to TRBJ2-7, with TRBD1 identical over 9 bases. Germline CDR1 reads SGHAT; CDR2 reads FQNNGV. After removal of 1 base from V and 0 bases from J, the junction contained 7 bases not matched to a gene. The CDR3 loop spans 17 amino acids. This chain's CDR3 is CASSLGTGGLISYEQYF. The CDR3 DNA reads TGTGCCAGCAGCTTAGGAACAGGGGGCCTCATCTCCTACGAGCAGTACTTC. Together with reference TRBV11-2 and TRBJ2-7, the CDR3 gives the full variable domain: EAGVAQSPRYKIIEKRQSVAFWCNPISGHATLYWYQQILGQGPKLLIQFQNNGVVDDSQLPKDRFSAERLKGVDSTLKIQPAKLEDSAVYLCASSLGTGGLISYEQYFGPGTRLTVT.

The chain is built from TRBV7-9 and TRBJ2-1, with 7 bases identical to TRBD2. J lost 7 bases, V lost 2 bases, and 5 bases had no gene match. CDR3 length: 14 residues. Germline lookup yields CDR1 SEHNR and CDR2 FQNEAQ (reference sequence). CDR3 residues: CASSLRSGANEQFF. CDR3 in DNA: TGTGCCAGCAGCTTACGAAGCGGGGCAAATGAGCAGTTCTTC. Based on the CDR3 plus reference TRBV7-9 and TRBJ2-1, the full variable domain is DTGVSQNPRHKITKRGQNVTFRCDPISEHNRLYWYRQTLGQGPEFLTYFQNEAQLEKSRLLSDRFSAERPKGSFSTLEIQRTEQGDSAMYLCASSLRSGANEQFFGPGTRLTVL.

CDR3 loop: CASSVDLGSSYGYTF. Here the CDR3 DNA reads TGTGCCAGCAGCGTAGACCTAGGTTCCTCCTATGGCTACACCTTC. The chain is built from TRBV9 and TRBJ1-2; D remains unclear. V dropped 0 bases and J dropped 4 bases, with 13 bases sitting between them. In germline, CDR1 is SGDLS, CDR2 YYNGEE. This CDR3 comprises 15 residues.

The chain carries TRBV9 and TRBJ1-6; a possible D gene is TRBD1 (6 bases). The length of the CDR3 is 17 residues. V was shortened by 0 bases and J by 2 bases, with 12 bases between the two germline ends. Germline V gene data show CDR1 as SGDLS and CDR2 as YYNGEE. In DNA form, the CDR3 reads TGTGCCAGCAGCGTAGCTCGAGGGGGACCCTATAATTCACCCCTCCACTTT. Protein: CASSVARGGPYNSPLHF.

The chain has TRBV11-2 and TRBJ1-1; D ambiguous. V lost 3 bases and J 6 bases, leaving 11 bases between the germline ends. Germline V gene lookup returns CDR1 SGHAT and CDR2 FQNNGV. This CDR3 is built from 13 residues. The CDR3 DNA follows: TGTGCCAGCAGCTTGTATCTAAGTCCTGAAGCTTTCTTT. It translates to CASSLYLSPEAFF.

V gene TRBV6-5 combines with J gene TRBJ1-5; D is possibly TRBD1 (5 bases). The V gene's germline CDR1 is MNHEY and CDR2 SVGAGI. Deletions cut 2 bases from V and 6 bases from J, with 11 bases between. The CDR3 sequence is 14 residues long. For the CDR3, the DNA is TGTGCCAGCAGTTACGGGCAGGGCAGTCAGCCCCAGCATTTT. It translates to CASSYGQGSQPQHF.

This clone turned up a few times. V usage is TRBV28 and J usage is TRBJ1-2, with 9 bases aligning to TRBD1. CDR3 length equals 12 residues. Losses at the gene ends were 8 bases for V and 8 bases for J; bases not matched to a gene: 6. CDR1 is MDHEN and CDR2 is SYDVKM in the germline V gene. CDR3 residues: CASGPDRGGYTF. The DNA of the CDR3 is TGTGCCAGCGGTCCCGACAGGGGGGGCTACACCTTC.

The chain carries TRBV5-4 and TRBJ2-7, with 7 bases lining up with TRBD1. This CDR3 contains 13 residues. Losses at the gene ends were 2 bases for V and 2 bases for J; bases not matched to a gene: 1. CDR1 and CDR2 (germline): SGHNT, YYREEE (reference sequence). This chain's CDR3 is CASSLQGTYEQYF. The CDR3 bases are TGTGCCAGCAGCTTACAGGGGACCTACGAGCAGTACTTC.

The genes are TRBV7-9 and TRBJ1-2, with D possibly being TRBD1 (6 bases). Deletions cut 11 bases from V and 4 bases from J, with 20 bases between. Germline-derived CDR1 and CDR2 are SEHNR and FQNEAQ (reference sequence). The CDR3 totals 14 residues. This CDR3 reads CAAARRDKSYGYTF. CDR3 DNA: TGTGCCGCCGCCCGGAGGGACAAGTCCTATGGCTACACCTTC. Using reference TRBV7-9 and TRBJ1-2 for the parts outside the CDR3, the full variable domain is DTGVSQNPRHKITKRGQNVTFRCDPISEHNRLYWYRQTLGQGPEFLTYFQNEAQLEKSRLLSDRFSAERPKGSFSTLEIQRTEQGDSAMYLCAAARRDKSYGYTFGSGTRLTVV.

Details on this clone: At one end the junction does not follow the germline gene, possibly because of a read error. The rearrangement uses TRBV13 and TRBJ1-2, with D tentatively TRBD1 (5 bases). The CDR3 is 12 amino acids. Germline assignment: CDR1 PRHDT and CDR2 FYEKMQ (reference sequence). CDR3 sequence: CASSPPPGRTFF. CDR3 DNA sequence: TGTGCCAGCAGCCCCCCCCCGGGCAGGACATTCTTC.

The chain employs TRBV4-2 and TRBJ1-5; D perhaps matches TRBD1 (5 bases). The CDR3 runs to 17 residues. With 1 base removed from V and 0 bases from J, the gap between germline ends came to 13 bases. The germline V gene encodes CDR1 LGHNA and CDR2 YNFKEQ. CDR3 sequence (DNA): TGTGCCAGCAGCCAAGGTGACAGTACCTATAGCAATCAGCCCCAGCATTTT. It specifies CASSQGDSTYSNQPQHF.